The 29 T cell receptor beta chains reported below all come from one sample, sequenced in a study of response to subunit inactivated influenza vaccine. TCRdb reprocessed the RT-PCR reads via MiXCR and lists one record per CDR3 protein. Seen here are approximately 700,000 distinct CDR3 sequences, about 15% observed once, and the top ten hold under 14%. This sample comprised PBMCs from blood, obtained 12 days after vaccination. These receptor sequences come from a man in his fifties who received an inactivated influenza vaccine.

This clonotype turned up a few times. This sequence joins TRBV20-1 and TRBJ2-7; D not certain. This CDR3 has 14 residues. Germline V gives CDR1 DFQATT, CDR2 SNEGSKA (reference sequence). V gave up 3 bases and J gave up 2 bases, with 14 bases separating them. CDR3 sequence reads: CSASRQSVAYEQYF. CDR3 nucleotides: TGCAGTGCTAGCCGGCAGAGCGTTGCCTACGAGCAGTACTTC.

This clonotype was observed a handful of times. CDR3 protein: CASILTGAEQFF. The CDR3 bases are TGTGCCAGCATCCTAACAGGGGCTGAGCAGTTCTTC. V gene TRBV7-8 combines with J gene TRBJ2-1, with TRBD1 matching 7 bases. Germline-derived CDR1 and CDR2 are SGHVS and FQNEAQ. V lost 7 bases to trimming and J lost 9 bases; unmatched junction nucleotides: 6. CDR3 length: 12 amino acids.

This clonotype was seen only a few times. This sequence joins TRBV2 and TRBJ1-2; D is unclear. V was clipped by 1 base and J by 1 base, with 7 bases between them. Germline-derived CDR1 and CDR2 are SNHLY and FYNNEI. This CDR3 is built from 14 residues. In DNA form, the CDR3 reads TGTGCCAGCAGTGAAGGGCCAGATAACTATGGCTACACCTTC. It yields the protein CASSEGPDNYGYTF.

This clonotype occurred many times. The chain joins TRBV6-2 or TRBV6-3 to TRBJ1-5; D uncertain. This CDR3 comprises 14 residues. Trimming removed 5 bases at V and 8 bases at J, with 16 bases between. CDR1 is MNHEY and CDR2 is SVGEGT in the germline V gene. CDR3 residues: CASSTQDISEPQHF. CDR3 nucleotide sequence: TGTGCCAGCAGTACCCAAGACATCTCGGAGCCCCAGCATTTT.

The CDR3 is CSVPIPRGGNSYEQYF. The CDR3 DNA reads TGCAGCGTCCCCATCCCAAGGGGCGGGAACTCCTACGAGCAGTACTTC. The gene calls are TRBV29-1 and TRBJ2-7; weak D call: TRBD2 (6 bases). Trimming took 6 bases from V and 0 from J, leaving 21 bases between them. The CDR3 totals 16 residues. CDR1 is SQVTM, CDR2 ANQGSEA, per germline.

The chain couples TRBV12-3 or TRBV12-4 to TRBJ2-7, with D hard to call. V was cut by 2 bases and J by 7 bases, with 12 bases left in between. CDR3 length: 13 residues. The CDR3 DNA is TGTGCCAGCAGTTTAAGTGGCCCATGGGAGCAGTACTTC. Translation: CASSLSGPWEQYF.

This clonotype showed up just a few times. This sequence joins TRBV6-1 and TRBJ2-7; 8 nucleotides agree with TRBD2. Germline values: CDR1 MNHNS, CDR2 SASEGT. V gave up 6 bases and J gave up 2 bases; unmatched junction bases: 15. This CDR3 has 17 residues. The CDR3 sequence: CASSPRQLRGAPYEQYF. The CDR3 DNA follows: TGTGCCAGCAGCCCCAGACAGCTGCGGGGGGCACCCTACGAGCAGTACTTC.

This clonotype was found many times. V is TRBV7-2 and J is TRBJ2-1, with TRBD2 as a possible D gene (6 bases). The CDR3 extends over 13 amino acids. CDR1 and CDR2 from the germline V gene are SGHTA and FQGNSA. V lost 6 bases to trimming and J lost 12 bases, with 18 bases between them. CDR3 region: CASRDLAGKGQFF. DNA for the CDR3: TGTGCCAGCAGGGACCTGGCGGGAAAGGGGCAGTTCTTC.

The rearrangement joins TRBV5-1 to TRBJ2-7, with 10 positions matching TRBD1. Germline V gene sequence: CDR1 SGHRS, CDR2 YFSETQ. The CDR3 contains 19 residues. V gave up 0 bases and J gave up 2 bases; unmatched junction bases: 14. Here the CDR3 DNA reads TGCGCCAGCAGCTTGGCTTTGCCCACTGCTGGACAGGGGGCCTACGAGCAGTACTTC. Protein: CASSLALPTAGQGAYEQYF.

This chain links TRBV20-1 with TRBJ2-5; the match to TRBD1 covers 7 bases. The length of the CDR3 is 12 residues. Looked up from germline, CDR1 is DFQATT and CDR2 is SNEGSKA (reference sequence). Trimming at V came to 6 bases and at J to 7 bases, leaving 8 bases not matched to a gene. The CDR3: CSAVGTAATQYF. The CDR3 region has the DNA TGCAGTGCCGTCGGGACAGCAGCGACCCAGTACTTC.

Only a few counts were recorded for this clonotype. J is TRBJ2-7 and V is TRBV29-1, with TRBD2 as a possible D gene (6 bases). Per the germline V gene, CDR1 is SQVTM and CDR2 is ANQGSEA. The CDR3 is 14 amino acids. The V end lost 4 bases, the J end lost 2 bases, and 15 bases lay between the germline ends. CDR3 in DNA: TGCAGCGTTGCCCCGGGGGACGGAACCTACGAGCAGTACTTC. It encodes CSVAPGDGTYEQYF.

The chain employs TRBV2 and TRBJ2-5; 13 positions match TRBD2. V lost 5 bases and J lost 2; bases outside the gene matches: 8. Germline CDR1 SNHLY, CDR2 FYNNEI. The length of the CDR3 is 17 residues. This CDR3 reads CASSTSGTSGDQETQYF. Here the CDR3 DNA reads TGTGCCAGCAGTACCTCCGGGACTAGCGGGGATCAAGAGACCCAGTACTTC.

The V gene is TRBV29-1, the J gene TRBJ2-1; perhaps TRBD1 as D (5 bases). Germline values: CDR1 SQVTM, CDR2 ANQGSEA. The CDR3 runs to 12 residues. Trimming pared 7 bases from V and 7 bases from J, leaving 14 bases between. The CDR3 reads CSGSAGRNEQFF. The CDR3 DNA reads TGCAGCGGGTCGGCAGGGCGAAATGAGCAGTTCTTC.

This chain joins TRBV6-1 and TRBJ2-1; TRBD2 agrees at 10 bases. V was pared by 5 bases and J by 8 bases, with 9 bases of the junction left unmatched. CDR3 length: 15 residues. Per germline, CDR1 MNHNS and CDR2 SASEGT. The CDR3 here is CASSPGTSVFYEQFF. The CDR3 DNA sequence: TGTGCCAGCAGTCCCGGGACTAGCGTATTCTATGAGCAGTTCTTC.

The chain employs TRBV7-6 and TRBJ2-7; D may correspond to TRBD1 or TRBD2 (7 bases each). The V gene's germline CDR1 is SGHVS and CDR2 FNYEAQ. V was clipped by 5 bases and J by 3 bases, with 20 bases between them. CDR3 size: 16 residues. CDR3 sequence reads: CASSPGGAFRDYEQYF. CDR3 in DNA: TGTGCCAGCAGCCCAGGGGGGGCTTTTCGAGACTACGAGCAGTACTTC.

This clonotype occurred a few times. The chain has TRBV4-3 and TRBJ2-3; 9 nucleotides line up with TRBD2. This CDR3 contains 20 residues. V dropped 0 bases and J dropped 0; count of bases not matched to a gene: 13. Germline values: CDR1 LGHNA, CDR2 YSLEER. The CDR3 protein is CASSQDHVGGRAYSTDTQYF. The DNA for the CDR3 is TGCGCCAGCAGCCAAGATCATGTGGGCGGGAGGGCTTATAGCACAGATACGCAGTATTTT.

V gene TRBV3-1 combines with J gene TRBJ1-3; unclear D gene. The CDR3 loop spans 15 amino acids. Germline CDR1 is LGHDT and CDR2 is YNNKEL (reference sequence). Deletions cut 3 bases from V and 0 bases from J, with 9 bases between. The CDR3 sequence: CASSHPRSSGNTIYF. CDR3 nucleotide sequence: TGTGCCAGCAGCCACCCCAGGAGCTCTGGAAACACCATATATTTT.

This clonotype has only a few counts. V usage is TRBV7-6 and J usage is TRBJ2-7, with 10 bases matching TRBD1. V lost 4 bases and J lost 4; bases outside the gene matches: 10. This CDR3 is built from 16 residues. From germline, CDR1 is SGHVS and CDR2 FNYEAQ. The CDR3 nucleotides are TGTGCCAGCAGCTCGGTTCGGGACAGGGGTCCGTACGAGCAGTACTTC. This codes for CASSSVRDRGPYEQYF.

The genes are TRBV2 and TRBJ2-3; D is ambiguous. The CDR3 loop spans 15 amino acids. The V and J ends lost 2 bases and 0 bases respectively, with 9 bases between them. CDR1 and CDR2 from the germline V gene are SNHLY and FYNNEI. This CDR3 is CASSENWASTDTQYF. The CDR3 DNA reads TGTGCCAGCAGTGAAAACTGGGCTAGCACAGATACGCAGTATTTT.

This clonotype was observed at least ten times. V usage is TRBV7-2 and J usage is TRBJ1-2; D unresolved. Germline V gene sequence: CDR1 SGHTA, CDR2 FQGNSA. The V gene lost 1 base and the J gene lost 5 bases, with 2 bases spanning the gap. CDR3 length: 11 residues. The CDR3: CASSLEYGYTF. DNA for the CDR3: TGTGCCAGCAGCTTAGAGTATGGCTACACCTTC.

This chain links TRBV28 with TRBJ1-6, with a possible D match to TRBD1 (5 bases). Trimming took 1 base from V and 7 from J, leaving 11 bases between them. The CDR3 extends over 15 amino acids. Germline V gives CDR1 MDHEN, CDR2 SYDVKM. CDR3 sequence: CASSLFQGMNSPLHF. The DNA for the CDR3 is TGTGCCAGCAGTTTATTTCAGGGAATGAATTCACCCCTCCACTTT.

This clonotype was counted only a few times. CDR3 DNA: TGTGCCAGCAGTACGACATGGAACACTGAAGCTTTCTTT. It codes for CASSTTWNTEAFF. The chain couples TRBV3-1 to TRBJ1-1; unclear D gene. V was cut by 6 bases and J by 1 base, with 9 bases left in between. Per germline, CDR1 LGHDT and CDR2 YNNKEL (reference sequence). The CDR3 consists of 13 residues.

This clonotype has just a few counts. The genes are TRBV29-1 and TRBJ2-5; tentative D call: TRBD2 (6 bases). In germline, CDR1 is SQVTM, CDR2 ANQGSEA. The CDR3 runs 13 residues. Trimming left V 3 bases short and J 3 bases short, with 11 bases between. The CDR3 region has the DNA TGCAGCGTTGAGAGCGGGCGGGAAGAGACCCAGTACTTC. This gives the protein CSVESGREETQYF.

This clonotype came up many times. The chain uses TRBV20-1 and TRBJ2-3; 7 bases are shared with TRBD1. The trim removed 4 bases at V and 1 base at J, leaving 8 bases unmatched. This CDR3 has 15 amino acids. Germline CDR1 DFQATT, CDR2 SNEGSKA (reference sequence). For the CDR3, the DNA is TGCAGTGCTACCCTGACAGGGATTGGCACAGATACGCAGTATTTT. Protein sequence: CSATLTGIGTDTQYF.

The chain joins TRBV5-6 to TRBJ1-4; D remains ambiguous. This CDR3 is built from 17 residues. Per the germline V gene, CDR1 is SGHDT and CDR2 is YYEEEE. The ends were cut back, 4 bases at V and 2 bases at J, with 18 bases in the middle. The CDR3 reads CASSTATLRGTNEKLFF. DNA of the CDR3: TGTGCCAGCAGCACTGCAACGTTGCGAGGGACTAATGAAAAACTGTTTTTT.

This clonotype has just a few counts. This rearrangement joins TRBV7-2 to TRBJ2-1; the match to TRBD2 covers 10 bases. The CDR3 loop spans 17 amino acids. Germline V gene data show CDR1 as SGHTA and CDR2 as FQGNSA. V shed 5 bases and J 0 bases; nucleotides not matched to a gene: 7. The CDR3 DNA reads as TGTGCCAGCAGCCTTAGCGGGGGGCCAAGCTCCTACAATGAGCAGTTCTTC. Translated, it gives CASSLSGGPSSYNEQFF.

This clonotype was observed a handful of times. The chain employs TRBV5-1 and TRBJ2-1, with unresolved D. Germline CDR1 and CDR2: SGHRS and YFSETQ. Trimming shortened V by 4 bases and J by 0 bases, and 11 bases separated the two germline ends. This CDR3 has 15 residues. The CDR3 nucleotides read TGCGCCAGCAGCCCCCAACGGAGCTCCTACAATGAGCAGTTCTTC. As protein: CASSPQRSSYNEQFF.

This clonotype was found a few times. The genes are TRBV29-1 and TRBJ2-1, with D tentatively TRBD2 (5 bases). The CDR3 extends over 18 amino acids. V was shortened by 3 bases and J by 8 bases, with 29 bases between the two germline ends. The germline gives CDR1 SQVTM, CDR2 ANQGSEA. CDR3 nucleotide sequence: TGCAGCGTTGAGTCTTGGCAGGAGAGCGGAGGCCAGTGGGATGAGCAGTTCTTC. Its translation is CSVESWQESGGQWDEQFF.

This clonotype appeared a few times. The rearrangement uses TRBV12-3 or TRBV12-4 and TRBJ1-2, with 10 bases that match TRBD1. This CDR3 region has 15 residues. V shed 5 bases, J shed 5 bases, and the junction held 8 bases outside the gene matches. The CDR3 protein is CASSATDRGGYGYTF. CDR3 DNA sequence: TGTGCCAGCAGTGCCACGGACAGGGGGGGATATGGCTACACCTTC.